This record concerns one TCR beta chain sequence. This CDR3 has 11 residues. Germline CDR1 is KGHDR and CDR2 is SFDVKD. Trimming left V 9 bases short and J 0 bases short, with 1 base between. This specimen belongs to a study of control samples from healthy donors and cancer patients. Measured with immunoSEQ multiplex PCR; TCRdb has only the in-frame clones, and not every one. Among tens of thousands of clones listed, 93% were seen once. The rearrangement links TRBV24-1 to TRBJ2-2; D gene unclear. Sequencing was done on a sample of PBMCs. The receptor was derived from a woman aged 40 to 50 with lung cancer. The CDR3 sequence: CATANTGELFF. CDR3 nucleotides: TGTGCCACCGCGAACACCGGGGAGCTGTTTTTT.